These 17 T cell receptor beta chains originate from one sample sequenced in a study of blood T cell repertoires in COVID-19. The assay was immunoSEQ multiplex PCR, and TCRdb's table has in-frame clones only and misses some. Here the sample spans some 260,000 clones, 60% to 75% being singletons. Sample: peripheral blood. Receptors were obtained from a woman over 75 with acute or convalescent COVID-19.

This rearrangement joins TRBV29-1 to TRBJ2-7; 7 nucleotides line up with TRBD1. There are 14 residues in the CDR3. The trim removed 7 bases at V and 3 bases at J, leaving 12 bases unmatched. Looked up from germline, CDR1 is SQVTM and CDR2 is ANQGSEA. CDR3 protein: CSALKQGSFYEQYF. Here the CDR3 DNA reads TGCAGCGCCCTCAAACAGGGGAGTTTCTACGAGCAGTACTTC.

This chain links TRBV5-1 with TRBJ1-1; 8 nucleotides agree with TRBD1. The length of the CDR3 is 16 residues. After removal of 4 bases from V and 1 base from J, the junction contained 9 bases not matched to a gene. Germline V gene data show CDR1 as SGHRS and CDR2 as YFSETQ. CDR3 residues: CASSQISGTGNTEAFF. The CDR3 nucleotides read TGCGCCAGCAGCCAAATATCCGGGACAGGGAACACTGAAGCTTTCTTT.

The rearrangement uses TRBV7-2 and TRBJ1-1, with 7 nucleotides matching TRBD1. The germline CDR1 and CDR2 sequences are SGHTA and FQGNSA. J was trimmed by 4 bases and V by 5 bases; bases with no gene match: 10. CDR3 length: 15 residues. The CDR3 is CASSADRVSGTEAFF. The CDR3 bases are TGTGCCAGCAGCGCTGACAGGGTCAGCGGCACTGAAGCTTTCTTT. Filled out from reference TRBV7-2 and TRBJ1-1, the complete variable domain reads GAGVSQSPSNKVTEKGKDVELRCDPISGHTALYWYRQSLGQGLEFLIYFQGNSAPDKSGLPSDRFSAERTGGSVSTLTIQRTQQEDSAVYLCASSADRVSGTEAFFGQGTRLTVV.

V gene TRBV5-1 combines with J gene TRBJ2-5; 8 bases align to TRBD1. The V gene end was trimmed by 2 bases and the J gene end by 5 bases; junction bases not matched to a gene: 8. There are 15 residues in the CDR3. Germline V lookup: CDR1 SGHRS, CDR2 YFSETQ. CDR3 protein: CASSFAGGKEETQYF. The CDR3 DNA is TGCGCCAGCAGCTTCGCAGGGGGCAAGGAGGAGACCCAGTACTTC.

The chain joins TRBV5-1 to TRBJ2-7, with TRBD2 as a possible D gene (5 bases). This CDR3 region has 12 residues. Germline CDR1 and CDR2: SGHRS and YFSETQ. The V gene lost 4 bases and the J gene lost 7 bases, with 12 bases spanning the gap. The CDR3, as DNA: TGCGCCAGCAGCCCGGACTTCCTTGAGCAGTACTTC. As protein: CASSPDFLEQYF.

In DNA form, the CDR3 reads TGTGCCAGCTCACCGGCGGGACAGGACAATGAGCAGTTCTTC. It codes for CASSPAGQDNEQFF. The V call is TRBV18, the J call TRBJ2-1; TRBD1 aligns across 8 bases. Unmatched junction bases numbered 3, after V lost 3 bases and J lost 5 bases. The CDR3 sequence is 14 residues long. CDR1 and CDR2 from the germline V gene are KGHSH and LQKENI. Drawing the rest from reference TRBV18 and TRBJ2-1, the complete variable domain is NAGVMQNPRHLVRRRGQEARLRCSPMKGHSHVYWYRQLPEEGLKFMVYLQKENIIDESGMPKERFSAEFPKEGPSILRIQQVVRGDSAAYFCASSPAGQDNEQFFGPGTRLTVL.

The chain has TRBV5-1 and TRBJ2-5, with 10 bases matching TRBD1. Germline CDR1 is SGHRS and CDR2 is YFSETQ. The CDR3 runs 17 residues. The trim removed 1 base at V and 5 bases at J, leaving 11 bases unmatched. The CDR3 DNA follows: TGCGCCAGCAGCTTGCGGCCCTACGGGACAGGGGTCGAGACCCAGTACTTC. Its protein is CASSLRPYGTGVETQYF.

The J gene is TRBJ1-6, the V gene TRBV6-5; no clear D gene. V was cut by 3 bases and J by 11 bases, with 14 bases left in between. The CDR3 contains 14 residues. Germline V gene data show CDR1 as MNHEY and CDR2 as SVGAGI. The CDR3 DNA follows: TGTGCCAGCAGTTATAAAGGGTGGCGGGCACCCCTCCACTTT. This codes for CASSYKGWRAPLHF.

V gene TRBV20-1 combines with J gene TRBJ1-2; no reliable D call. The length of the CDR3 is 11 residues. CDR1 is DFQATT and CDR2 is SNEGSKA in the germline V gene (reference sequence). V shed 5 bases and J shed 1 base, with 5 bases lying between them. CDR3 sequence reads: CSAEGNYGYTF. CDR3 DNA: TGCAGTGCTGAGGGTAACTATGGCTACACCTTC.

The chain joins TRBV5-1 to TRBJ2-5; 9 bases match TRBD1. Germline CDR1 is SGHRS and CDR2 is YFSETQ. This CDR3 has 15 amino acids. J gave up 2 bases and V 4 bases, and 6 bases lay outside the gene matches. Here the CDR3 DNA reads TGCGCCAGCAGCCCTGGGACAGGGCCTCAAGAGACCCAGTACTTC. This translates into CASSPGTGPQETQYF.

The chain combines TRBV3-1 (or the pseudogene TRBV3-2) with TRBJ1-6; 7 nucleotides agree with TRBD1. V lost 1 base to trimming and J lost 9 bases; unmatched junction nucleotides: 3. CDR3 length equals 14 residues. Germline assignment: CDR1 LGHDT and CDR2 YNNKEL (reference sequence). In DNA form, the CDR3 reads TGTGCCAGCAGCCAAGTACAGGGGTCTTCACCCCTCCACTTT. Its protein product is CASSQVQGSSPLHF.

The chain is built from TRBV19 and TRBJ1-1; D unresolved. V was shortened by 8 bases and J by 5 bases, with 12 bases between the two germline ends. The CDR3 loop spans 12 amino acids. CDR1 and CDR2 (germline): LNHDA, SQIVND (reference sequence). In DNA, the CDR3 is TGTGCCAGTCGTAGGGCAGGAACTGAAGCTTTCTTT. Protein sequence: CASRRAGTEAFF.

The J gene is TRBJ2-3, the V gene TRBV13; 11 bases are a match to TRBD2. The V and J ends lost 3 bases and 6 bases, in that order; junction bases with no gene match: 2. The CDR3 loop spans 14 amino acids. Germline V CDR1 and CDR2: PRHDT, FYEKMQ (reference sequence). The CDR3 is CASSLTSGVDTQYF. Here the CDR3 DNA reads TGTGCCAGCAGCTTGACTAGCGGGGTCGATACGCAGTATTTT.

This chain joins TRBV6-1 and TRBJ1-1; tentatively, D is TRBD1 (5 bases). The CDR3 runs 14 residues. Germline values: CDR1 MNHNS, CDR2 SASEGT. The V end lost 1 base, the J end lost 5 bases, and 11 bases lay between the germline ends. The CDR3, as DNA: TGTGCCAGCAGTGAAGACAGTGGGGGGACTGAAGCTTTCTTT. This gives the protein CASSEDSGGTEAFF.

Written as DNA, the CDR3 is TGTGCCAGCAGCAGGAGGGGTAGGTCCTACGAGCAGTACTTC. Its translation: CASSRRGRSYEQYF. The chain recombines TRBV5-6 with TRBJ2-7, with D tentatively TRBD2 (6 bases). In germline, CDR1 is SGHDT, CDR2 YYEEEE. Trimming stripped 4 bases from V and 1 base from J, with 12 bases between. CDR3 length: 14 amino acids.

The CDR3 loop is CASSHLQGHTEAFF. The CDR3 DNA follows: TGTGCCAGCAGCCACTTACAGGGGCACACTGAAGCTTTCTTT. V and J are TRBV4-2 and TRBJ1-1; 7 bases fit TRBD1. The V gene's germline CDR1 is LGHNA and CDR2 YNFKEQ. Trimming at V came to 3 bases and at J to 3 bases, leaving 4 bases not matched to a gene. The CDR3 consists of 14 residues.

The chain carries TRBV7-9 and TRBJ1-1, with TRBD1 matching over 10 bases. Germline V gene sequence: CDR1 SEHNR, CDR2 FQNEAQ (reference sequence). With V trimmed by 5 bases and J by 5 bases, 8 bases remained unmatched. The CDR3 is 15 residues long. CDR3 loop: CASSPYRTGGTEAFF. DNA of the CDR3: TGTGCCAGCAGCCCCTACCGGACAGGGGGGACTGAAGCTTTCTTT.